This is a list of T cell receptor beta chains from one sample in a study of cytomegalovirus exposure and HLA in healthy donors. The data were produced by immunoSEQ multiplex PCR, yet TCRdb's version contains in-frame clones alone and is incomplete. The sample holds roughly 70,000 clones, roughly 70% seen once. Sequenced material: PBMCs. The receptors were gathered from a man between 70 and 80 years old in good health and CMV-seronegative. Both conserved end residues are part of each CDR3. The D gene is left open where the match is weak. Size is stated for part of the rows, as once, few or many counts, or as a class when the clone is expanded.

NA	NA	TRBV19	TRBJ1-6	CASSTEANSSPLHF	TGTGCCAGTAGTACTGAGGCGAATAGTTCACCCCTCCACTTT
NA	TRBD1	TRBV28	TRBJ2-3	CASRVATGGLVRGAATQYF	TGTGCCAGCAGGGTTGCGACAGGGGGCCTGGTGCGCGGAGCAGCTACGCAGTATTTT
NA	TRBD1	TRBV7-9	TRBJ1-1	CASSGWDRLNTEAFF	TGTGCCAGCAGCGGATGGGACAGGCTGAACACTGAAGCTTTCTTT
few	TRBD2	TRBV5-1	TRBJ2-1	CASSILAGTQFF	TGCGCCAGCAGCATACTAGCGGGGACGCAGTTCTTC
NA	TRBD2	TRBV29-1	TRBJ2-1	CSVLGPGLAGGVDYNEQFF	TGCAGCGTTCTTGGACCGGGACTAGCGGGAGGGGTTGACTACAATGAGCAGTTCTTC
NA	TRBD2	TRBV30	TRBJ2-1	CAWSSGSGNEQFF	TGTGCCTGGAGCAGCGGGAGTGGCAATGAGCAGTTCTTC
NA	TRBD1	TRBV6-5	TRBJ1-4	CASRQTGGNEKLFF	TGTGCCAGCAGGCAGACAGGGGGTAATGAAAAACTGTTTTTT
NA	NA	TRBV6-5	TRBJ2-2	CASSYVNLASTGELFF	TGTGCCAGCAGTTACGTCAATCTAGCGTCTACCGGGGAGCTGTTTTTT
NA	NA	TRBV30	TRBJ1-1	CALEYMASTEAFF	TGTGCTCTGGAGTATATGGCAAGCACTGAAGCTTTCTTT
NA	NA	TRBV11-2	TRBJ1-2	CASSSGQLLYGYTF	TGTGCCAGCAGCTCCGGACAGCTACTCTATGGCTACACCTTC